These 30 T cell receptor beta chains share one sample of origin, sequenced in a study of neurological immune-mediated disorders. Via MiXCR, TCRdb re-called the 5' RACE reads, giving one row per CDR3 protein. The sample lists tens of thousands of distinct CDR3 sequences; 3% to 4% were seen once. Sequencing was done on a sample of PBMCs. The source is a young woman with multiple sclerosis.

This clonotype appeared many times. The chain carries TRBV10-3 and TRBJ1-3; possibly TRBD1 for D (5 bases). The CDR3 extends over 20 amino acids. With 3 bases removed from V and 0 bases from J, the gap between germline ends came to 24 bases. Looked up from germline, CDR1 is ENHRY and CDR2 is SYGVKD. Here the CDR3 reads CAISDPRGRDMISSGNTIYF. CDR3 coding DNA: TGTGCCATCAGTGACCCCCGGGGACGAGATATGATTAGCTCTGGAAACACCATATATTTT.

A word on this clonotype: At one end, the junction sequence differs from germline, possibly due to a read error. The chain links TRBV4-1 to TRBJ2-6; maybe TRBD1 (5 bases). Germline V CDR1 and CDR2: MGHRA, YSYEKL. CDR3 length: 17 amino acids. CDR3 in amino acids: CASSQDTVFSGAKVLTF. CDR3 DNA: TGCGCCAGCAGCCAAGATACGGTCTTCTCTGGGGCCAAAGTCCTGACTTTC.

This clonotype was observed a handful of times. A single base separates this from a much larger clone, so it may be a read error. Since no conserved phenylalanine or tryptophan closes the CDR3, a read error is the likely cause. This chain links TRBV20-1 with TRBJ2-3; no clear D gene. CDR1 and CDR2 (germline): DFQATT, SNEGSKA (reference sequence). Trimming pared 3 bases from V and 1 base from J, leaving 14 bases between. This CDR3 region has 15 residues. CDR3 sequence reads: CSARSWVGGTDTQYS. CDR3 sequence (DNA): TGCAGTGCTAGGAGCTGGGTGGGCGGCACAGATACGCAGTATTCT.

This clonotype was seen many times. Germline is not matched at one junction end, which may reflect a read error. The chain has TRBV12-3 or TRBV12-4 and TRBJ1-6, with D hard to call. CDR3 length equals 13 residues. The CDR3 protein is CASSLIRASPLNF. CDR3 bases: TGTGCCAGCAGTTTAATTAGGGCCTCACCCCTCAACTTT.

There are many counts of this clonotype. The chain employs TRBV11-3 and TRBJ2-5; 8 bases fit TRBD2. This CDR3 is 15 amino acids long. Per the germline V gene, CDR1 is SGHNT and CDR2 is YENEEA. Trimming removed 5 bases from V and 1 base from J; junction bases left unmatched: 6. Here the CDR3 reads CASSPGRGVQETQYF. CDR3 DNA: TGTGCCAGCAGCCCGGGGCGGGGGGTCCAAGAGACCCAGTACTTC.

This clonotype was picked up many times. The gene calls are TRBV7-2 and TRBJ2-6; D ambiguous. The CDR3 covers 16 residues. Germline V gene lookup returns CDR1 SGHTA and CDR2 FQGNSA. Trimming stripped 1 base from V and 1 base from J, with 8 bases between. The CDR3: CASSLVGRSGANVLTF. CDR3 nucleotides: TGTGCCAGCAGCTTAGTGGGCAGGTCTGGGGCCAACGTCCTGACTTTC.

In its sample, this clonotype was seen many times. This rearrangement joins TRBV20-1 to TRBJ2-1; 8 positions agree with TRBD2. The germline gives CDR1 DFQATT, CDR2 SNEGSKA (reference sequence). Trimming took 1 base from V and 14 from J; bases not matched to a gene: 16. The length of the CDR3 is 15 residues. The CDR3: CSARVWGLVISDEFF. The CDR3 bases are TGCAGTGCTAGAGTCTGGGGACTAGTGATCTCCGATGAGTTCTTC.

The sample holds many counts of this clonotype. The CDR3 coding sequence is TGCGCCAGCAGCCAGGAACCGACAGGACCGTTCTATGGCTACACCTTC. Residues: CASSQEPTGPFYGYTF. The chain recombines TRBV4-1 with TRBJ1-2, with a weak D call TRBD1 (6 bases). Germline assignment: CDR1 MGHRA and CDR2 YSYEKL. Trimming shortened V by 3 bases and J by 4 bases, and 18 bases separated the two germline ends. The CDR3 extends over 16 amino acids.

This clonotype was seen at least ten times. J is TRBJ2-3 and V is TRBV7-2, with 7 positions matching TRBD1. Germline V lookup: CDR1 SGHTA, CDR2 FQGNSA. This CDR3 has 14 residues. Losses at the gene ends were 3 bases for V and 5 bases for J; bases not matched to a gene: 5. The CDR3 DNA reads as TGTGCCAGCAGCTTGCTTAGACAGGGAGATACGCAGTATTTT. Its translation is CASSLLRQGDTQYF.

The sample holds many counts of this clonotype. The chain links TRBV5-1 to TRBJ2-3; 7 nucleotides line up with TRBD2. This CDR3 contains 14 residues. V gave up 4 bases and J gave up 2 bases; unmatched junction bases: 4. The germline gives CDR1 SGHRS, CDR2 YFSETQ. CDR3 in DNA: TGCGCCAGCAGCGCGGGAGCCCTCACAGATACGCAGTATTTT. Translating it yields CASSAGALTDTQYF.

This clonotype was seen at least ten times. The chain carries TRBV20-1 and TRBJ2-4; D remains ambiguous. In germline, CDR1 is DFQATT, CDR2 SNEGSKA (reference sequence). The CDR3 loop spans 13 amino acids. V lost 3 bases to trimming and J lost 0 bases, with 6 bases between them. The CDR3 sequence is CSARVVAKNIQYF. CDR3 bases: TGCAGTGCTAGGGTGGTAGCCAAAAACATTCAGTACTTC.

This clonotype was observed many times. This chain joins TRBV5-1 and TRBJ1-2, with D hard to call. This CDR3 contains 15 residues. V was trimmed by 3 bases and J by 6 bases, leaving 18 bases between them. The germline CDR1 and CDR2 sequences are SGHRS and YFSETQ. The CDR3 DNA reads TGCGCCAGCAGCTCAGACACGGATCCCTGGGATGGCTACACCTTC. This sequence encodes CASSSDTDPWDGYTF.

This chain uses TRBV6-4 with TRBJ1-1, with D perhaps matching TRBD1 (6 bases). The length of the CDR3 is 13 residues. Trimming took off 6 bases at V and 0 bases at J, with 8 bases between the two ends. Germline assignment: CDR1 MRHNA and CDR2 SNTAGT. CDR3 bases: TGTGCCAGCAGACGGACAGTGAACACTGAAGCTTTCTTT. Protein product: CASRRTVNTEAFF.

V and J are TRBV19 and TRBJ1-2; D is unclear. The V end lost 7 bases, the J end lost 0 bases, and 15 bases lay between the germline ends. There are 15 residues in the CDR3. Germline assignment: CDR1 LNHDA and CDR2 SQIVND (reference sequence). DNA of the CDR3: TGTGCCAGTACCCCTCTGGACGGAACTAACTATGGCTACACCTTC. Its translation: CASTPLDGTNYGYTF.

This clonotype was found many times. CDR3: CASSLSPSPPNQETQYF. For the CDR3, the DNA is TGTGCCAGCAGCTTAAGTCCCTCCCCCCCAAACCAAGAGACCCAGTACTTC. The chain couples TRBV7-6 to TRBJ2-5; D is uncertain. The CDR3 has 17 amino acids. Trimming cost V 2 bases and J 0 bases, with 16 bases left between them. The germline gives CDR1 SGHVS, CDR2 FNYEAQ.

This clonotype was counted many times. J is TRBJ2-7 and V is TRBV2, with TRBD1 identical over 7 bases. In germline, CDR1 is SNHLY, CDR2 FYNNEI. The CDR3 contains 14 residues. The junction had 6 bases not matched to a gene; V was cut back by 4 bases and J by 3 bases. DNA of the CDR3: TGTGCCAGCAGTGCTCGACAGGGACACTACGAGCAGTACTTC. Residues: CASSARQGHYEQYF. The full variable domain, with the rest looked up from reference TRBV2 and TRBJ2-7, is EPEVTQTPSHQVTQMGQEVILRCVPISNHLYFYWYRQILGQKVEFLVSFYNNEISEKSEIFDDQFSVERPDGSNFTLKIRSTKLEDSAMYFCASSARQGHYEQYFGPGTRLTVT.

This clonotype was seen ten or more times. The J gene is TRBJ2-2, the V gene TRBV5-5, with D maybe TRBD2 (6 bases). This CDR3 has 16 amino acids. Germline V CDR1 and CDR2: SGHKS, YYEKEE (reference sequence). V was shortened by 2 bases and J by 4 bases, with 15 bases between the two germline ends. For the CDR3, the DNA is TGTGCCAGCAGCTTTCGAACGGGAGAGTCCACCGGGGAGCTGTTTTTT. Protein product: CASSFRTGESTGELFF.

This clonotype came up many times. V gene TRBV5-6 combines with J gene TRBJ1-2; D is unclear. V lost 4 bases and J lost 4, with 14 bases in between. The germline V gene encodes CDR1 SGHDT and CDR2 YYEEEE. There are 14 residues in the CDR3. Here the CDR3 DNA reads TGTGCCAGCAGCCCCGTAGGGTTCGGCTATGGCTACACCTTC. Its protein is CASSPVGFGYGYTF. Using reference TRBV5-6 and TRBJ1-2 for the parts outside the CDR3, the full variable domain is DAGVTQSPTHLIKTRGQQVTLRCSPKSGHDTVSWYQQALGQGPQFIFQYYEEEERQRGNFPDRFSGHQFPNYSSELNVNALLLGDSALYLCASSPVGFGYGYTFGSGTRLTVV.

This clonotype was found many times. The rearrangement uses TRBV7-2 and TRBJ2-1; 7 nucleotides match TRBD1. Germline V gene lookup returns CDR1 SGHTA and CDR2 FQGNSA. The CDR3 contains 17 residues. Losses at the gene ends were 5 bases for V and 7 bases for J; bases not matched to a gene: 17. The CDR3 sequence: CASSNNHRGSSRNEQFF. The CDR3 DNA reads TGTGCCAGCAGCAATAATCACAGGGGCAGTTCCAGGAATGAGCAGTTCTTC.

This clonotype was seen repeatedly, ten times or more. The rearrangement links TRBV2 to TRBJ1-3; TRBD1 might be the D (5 bases). V lost 7 bases to trimming and J lost 4 bases, with 17 bases between them. Germline values: CDR1 SNHLY, CDR2 FYNNEI. The CDR3 covers 15 residues. CDR3 residues: CASTEGRLSGNTIYF. For the CDR3, the DNA is TGTGCCAGCACTGAGGGGCGGCTATCCGGAAACACCATATATTTT.

A note on this clonotype: This could be a read error, since a much larger clone is one nucleotide away. This sequence joins TRBV28 and TRBJ2-7, with D perhaps assigned TRBD1 or TRBD2 (5 bases each). The V and J ends lost 5 bases and 5 bases respectively, with 19 bases between them. The CDR3 runs 15 residues. Germline loops: CDR1 MDHEN, CDR2 SYDVKM. CDR3 amino acids: CASSPTRRKDNEQYF. The CDR3 bases are TGTGCCAGCAGTCCCACTCGGAGGAAGGACAACGAGCAGTACTTC.

This clonotype was recorded many times. The chain couples TRBV5-1 to TRBJ2-7; no firm D call. From germline, CDR1 is SGHRS and CDR2 YFSETQ. V was pared by 4 bases and J by 1 base, with 9 bases between. CDR3 size: 13 residues. CDR3 DNA sequence: TGCGCCAGCAGCAGTTGGGGATCCTACGAGCAGTACTTC. The encoded protein is CASSSWGSYEQYF. Drawing the rest from reference TRBV5-1 and TRBJ2-7, the complete variable domain is KAGVTQTPRYLIKTRGQQVTLSCSPISGHRSVSWYQQTPGQGLQFLFEYFSETQRNKGNFPGRFSGRQFSNSRSEMNVSTLELGDSALYLCASSSWGSYEQYFGPGTRLTVT.

In its sample, this clonotype was seen many times. The chain links TRBV29-1 to TRBJ2-1; D may be TRBD2 (6 bases). V was cut by 6 bases and J by 4 bases, with 13 bases left in between. Per the germline V gene, CDR1 is SQVTM and CDR2 is ANQGSEA. This CDR3 contains 13 residues. CDR3 bases: TGCAGCGTCGGCGGGACGCTTTACAATGAGCAGTTCTTC. Translated, it gives CSVGGTLYNEQFF.

The table lists this clonotype with many counts. The V and J genes are TRBV4-2 and TRBJ2-2, with D possibly TRBD1 on 6 matching bases. This CDR3 spans 16 amino acids. Trimming cost V 3 bases and J 0 bases, with 11 bases left between them. Germline values: CDR1 LGHNA, CDR2 YNFKEQ. The CDR3 nucleotides are TGTGCCAGCAGCCAGGATACAGGGACGAACACCGGGGAGCTGTTTTTT. This sequence encodes CASSQDTGTNTGELFF.

This clonotype was seen only a few times. V usage is TRBV18 and J usage is TRBJ2-2, with D hard to call. Germline V gene data show CDR1 as KGHSH and CDR2 as LQKENI. The CDR3 has 14 residues. V gave up 6 bases and J gave up 2 bases, with 10 bases separating them. CDR3 region: CASSSKINTGELFF. The DNA for the CDR3 is TGTGCCAGCTCGAGCAAGATAAACACCGGGGAGCTGTTTTTT.

This clonotype was seen only a few times. The V gene is TRBV6-4, the J gene TRBJ2-2, with 7 bases identical to TRBD1. Losses at the gene ends were 5 bases for V and 7 bases for J; bases not matched to a gene: 7. CDR3 size: 14 residues. Germline CDR1 is MRHNA and CDR2 is SNTAGT. In DNA, the CDR3 is TGTGCCAGCAGTCTACAGGGGTCGGTCGGGGAGCTGTTTTTT. As protein: CASSLQGSVGELFF.

This clonotype appeared many times. An end of the junction does not agree with germline; a read error may underlie this. This chain uses TRBV20-1 with TRBJ1-2, with D possibly TRBD1 on 5 matching bases. The CDR3 runs 11 residues. Germline lookup yields CDR1 DFQATT and CDR2 SNEGSKA (reference sequence). The CDR3 sequence: CSAMGPFGYTF. The CDR3 coding sequence is TGCAGCGCTATGGGACCATTTGGCTACACCTTC.

This clonotype appeared many times. V usage is TRBV3-1 and J usage is TRBJ1-4; D is uncertain. In germline, CDR1 is LGHDT, CDR2 YNNKEL (reference sequence). This CDR3 comprises 15 residues. Trimming took 3 bases from V and 0 from J, leaving 8 bases between them. In DNA, the CDR3 is TGTGCCAGCAGCCAGGACGGCTCAACTAATGAAAAACTGTTTTTT. Translated, it gives CASSQDGSTNEKLFF.

This clonotype was picked up many times. The gene calls are TRBV9 and TRBJ2-1, with TRBD1 matching 9 bases. CDR3 length equals 15 residues. V shed 3 bases, J shed 6 bases, and the junction held 7 bases outside the gene matches. Germline V CDR1 and CDR2: SGDLS, YYNGEE. CDR3 sequence (DNA): TGTGCCAGCAGCGCCGGGACAGGGAATGTCAATGAGCAGTTCTTC. Translated, it gives CASSAGTGNVNEQFF. The whole variable domain, remainder taken from reference TRBV9 and TRBJ2-1, is DSGVTQTPKHLITATGQRVTLRCSPRSGDLSVYWYQQSLDQGLQFLIQYYNGEERAKGNILERFSAQQFPDLHSELNLSSLELGDSALYFCASSAGTGNVNEQFFGPGTRLTVL.

In this sample, this clonotype turned up a few times. The rearrangement links TRBV5-6 to TRBJ2-3; TRBD1 matches 9 bases. Germline CDR1 is SGHDT and CDR2 is YYEEEE. V shed 7 bases, J shed 4 bases, and the junction held 7 bases outside the gene matches. The CDR3 consists of 14 residues. CDR3 loop: CASSKQGASDTQYF. CDR3 nucleotide sequence: TGTGCCAGCTCTAAACAGGGGGCGTCAGATACGCAGTATTTT.